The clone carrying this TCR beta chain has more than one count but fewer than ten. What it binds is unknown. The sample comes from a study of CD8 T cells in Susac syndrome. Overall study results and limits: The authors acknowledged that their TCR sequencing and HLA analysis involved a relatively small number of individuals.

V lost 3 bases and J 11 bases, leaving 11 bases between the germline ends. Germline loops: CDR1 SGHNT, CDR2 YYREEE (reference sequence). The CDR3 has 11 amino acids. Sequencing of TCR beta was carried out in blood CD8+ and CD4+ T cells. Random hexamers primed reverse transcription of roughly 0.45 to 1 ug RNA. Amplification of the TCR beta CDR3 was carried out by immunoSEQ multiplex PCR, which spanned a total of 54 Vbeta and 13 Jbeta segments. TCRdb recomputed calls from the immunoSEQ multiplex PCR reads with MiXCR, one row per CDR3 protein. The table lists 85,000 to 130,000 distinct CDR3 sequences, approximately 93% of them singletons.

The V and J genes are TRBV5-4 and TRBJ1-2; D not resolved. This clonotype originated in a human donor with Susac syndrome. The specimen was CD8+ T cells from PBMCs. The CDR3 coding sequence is TGTGCCAGCAGCTCTACAGTCGGGTACACCTTC. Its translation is CASSSTVGYTF.